One and the same sample provided the 14 T cell receptor beta chains below, sequenced in a study of T cells after posttransplantation cyclophosphamide. Cyclophosphamide on days +3 and +4 followed busulfan-fludarabine conditioning and a marrow graft. The table came from immunoSEQ multiplex PCR; TCRdb's copy has only in-frame clones and leaves some out. The table shows 10,000 or so clones, with roughly 80% occurring only once. The sample here was PBMCs, taken approximately 1,900 days after a stem cell transplant with posttransplant cyclophosphamide. These receptors were obtained from a female patient aged 40-49 years who received an allogeneic stem cell transplant from a related donor, was CMV-positive, and had no GVHD. The graft donor may have given rise to some T cells.

The V and J genes are TRBV4-1 and TRBJ1-1; D call uncertain. Trimming took 0 bases from V and 8 from J, leaving 10 bases between them. Germline CDR1 and CDR2: MGHRA and YSYEKL. The CDR3 consists of 13 residues. CDR3 in amino acids: CASSQDRNIEAFF. The DNA of the CDR3 is TGCGCCAGCAGCCAAGATCGCAACATAGAAGCTTTCTTT.

This chain links TRBV2 with TRBJ1-1; 9 nucleotides match TRBD1. Germline V gives CDR1 SNHLY, CDR2 FYNNEI. The CDR3 length is 13 residues. The junction had 4 bases not matched to a gene; V was cut back by 6 bases and J by 5 bases. This CDR3 reads CASRGTGWTEAFF. The CDR3 DNA is TGTGCCAGCAGAGGGACAGGGTGGACTGAAGCTTTCTTT.

The V gene is TRBV5-6, the J gene TRBJ1-2; no definite D call. V was cut by 1 base and J by 6 bases, with 10 bases left in between. Germline lookup yields CDR1 SGHDT and CDR2 YYEEEE. This CDR3 has 13 amino acids. CDR3 loop: CASSLRRVDGYTF. The DNA for the CDR3 is TGTGCCAGCAGCTTGCGGAGGGTCGATGGCTACACCTTC.

The chain recombines TRBV6-1 with TRBJ1-3; no firm D call. Germline assignment: CDR1 MNHNS and CDR2 SASEGT. Trimming stripped 3 bases from V and 4 bases from J, with 10 bases between. CDR3 length equals 14 residues. CDR3 DNA: TGTGCCAGCAGTGATCTCAGTGTGGGAAACACCATATATTTT. Amino acid sequence: CASSDLSVGNTIYF.

This chain uses TRBV19 with TRBJ2-7; 7 bases line up with TRBD2. Per the germline V gene, CDR1 is LNHDA and CDR2 is SQIVND (reference sequence). The junction had 6 bases not matched to a gene; V was cut back by 1 base and J by 6 bases. The CDR3 contains 14 residues. The CDR3 coding sequence is TGTGCCAGTAGTATAGGCGGGGGATTCGGCGAGCAGTACTTC. Amino acid sequence: CASSIGGGFGEQYF.

This clone was seen once. The rearrangement uses TRBV7-2 and TRBJ2-2; 9 bases agree with TRBD2. Germline V gene data show CDR1 as SGHTA and CDR2 as FQGNSA. CDR3 length: 18 residues. Trimming cost V 2 bases and J 4 bases; bases outside gene matches: 11. CDR3 in DNA: TGTGCCAGCAGCTTAAGATTGGGGGGCGGGGGGGGCACCGGGGAGCTGTTTTTT. The encoded protein is CASSLRLGGGGGTGELFF.

The chain is built from TRBV5-1 and TRBJ2-7, with 7 bases lining up with TRBD1. CDR1 is SGHRS, CDR2 YFSETQ, per germline. The CDR3 has 14 amino acids. The V gene end was trimmed by 4 bases and the J gene end by 2 bases; junction bases not matched to a gene: 6. The CDR3 coding sequence is TGCGCCAGCAGCGACAGGGTTAGGACCTACGAGCAGTACTTC. The encoded protein is CASSDRVRTYEQYF. Variable domain in full (rest from reference TRBV5-1 and TRBJ2-7): KAGVTQTPRYLIKTRGQQVTLSCSPISGHRSVSWYQQTPGQGLQFLFEYFSETQRNKGNFPGRFSGRQFSNSRSEMNVSTLELGDSALYLCASSDRVRTYEQYFGPGTRLTVT.

The rearrangement links TRBV20-1 to TRBJ2-7; 9 positions match TRBD1. The CDR3 covers 11 residues. Per germline, CDR1 DFQATT and CDR2 SNEGSKA (reference sequence). The ends lost 7 bases at V and 3 bases at J; junction bases unmatched: 1. The CDR3 loop reads CSGTGVYEQYF. The CDR3 bases are TGCAGTGGGACAGGGGTCTACGAGCAGTACTTC.

This chain joins TRBV5-1 and TRBJ1-5; possible D gene TRBD1, 5 bases. The CDR3 loop spans 15 amino acids. In germline, CDR1 is SGHRS, CDR2 YFSETQ. V dropped 3 bases and J dropped 8 bases, with 18 bases sitting between them. The CDR3 coding sequence is TGCGCCAGCAGCTGGACCGGAGGGGCTAGGGAGCCCCAGCATTTT. This sequence encodes CASSWTGGAREPQHF. The variable domain in full, with the rest retrieved from reference TRBV5-1 and TRBJ1-5, is KAGVTQTPRYLIKTRGQQVTLSCSPISGHRSVSWYQQTPGQGLQFLFEYFSETQRNKGNFPGRFSGRQFSNSRSEMNVSTLELGDSALYLCASSWTGGAREPQHFGDGTRLSIL.

This clone appeared a few times. The rearrangement joins TRBV5-1 to TRBJ2-7, with 8 positions matching TRBD1. This CDR3 is built from 14 residues. The ends lost 1 base at V and 4 bases at J; junction bases unmatched: 4. Germline-derived CDR1 and CDR2 are SGHRS and YFSETQ. Here the CDR3 reads CASSLSDRAYEQYF. The CDR3 region has the DNA TGCGCCAGCAGCTTGTCGGACAGGGCTTACGAGCAGTACTTC.

The chain is built from TRBV5-8 and TRBJ1-1, with 10 bases fitting TRBD1. Germline CDR1 SGHTS, CDR2 YDEGEE. This CDR3 region has 15 residues. The junction had 10 bases not matched to a gene; V was cut back by 4 bases and J by 7 bases. The CDR3 is CASSGGTGVWGEAFF. The CDR3 bases are TGTGCCAGCAGCGGAGGGACAGGGGTATGGGGTGAAGCTTTCTTT.

CDR3 residues: CASSPGQGETEQFF. The CDR3 DNA reads TGTGCCAGCAGCCCTGGACAGGGCGAAACTGAGCAGTTCTTC. The chain carries TRBV7-9 and TRBJ2-1; 8 bases agree with TRBD1. J lost 9 bases, V lost 5 bases, and 9 bases had no gene match. Germline lookup yields CDR1 SEHNR and CDR2 FQNEAQ (reference sequence). This CDR3 region has 14 residues.

The V call is TRBV7-3, the J call TRBJ1-1, with D tentatively TRBD1 (6 bases). Trimming shortened V by 5 bases and J by 2 bases, and 12 bases separated the two germline ends. Germline loops: CDR1 SGHTA, CDR2 FQGTGA. The CDR3 has 14 residues. CDR3 in DNA: TGTGCCAGCAGCCCCTGGACAGCAAACACTGAAGCTTTCTTT. This sequence encodes CASSPWTANTEAFF.

The chain employs TRBV11-2 and TRBJ1-1, with TRBD1 matching 8 bases. Germline V gene lookup returns CDR1 SGHAT and CDR2 FQNNGV. V was pared by 6 bases and J by 2 bases, with 8 bases of the junction left unmatched. This CDR3 spans 15 amino acids. The CDR3 sequence: CASRYQGASNTEAFF. The CDR3 DNA reads as TGTGCCAGCAGGTATCAGGGGGCTTCAAACACTGAAGCTTTCTTT.